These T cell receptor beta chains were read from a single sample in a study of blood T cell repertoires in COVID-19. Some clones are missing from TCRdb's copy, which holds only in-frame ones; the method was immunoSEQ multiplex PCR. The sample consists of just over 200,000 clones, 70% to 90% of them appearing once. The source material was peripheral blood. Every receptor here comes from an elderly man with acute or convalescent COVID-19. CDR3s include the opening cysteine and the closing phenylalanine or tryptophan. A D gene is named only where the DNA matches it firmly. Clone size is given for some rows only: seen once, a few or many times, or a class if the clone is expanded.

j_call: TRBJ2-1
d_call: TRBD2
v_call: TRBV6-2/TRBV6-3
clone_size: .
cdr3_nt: TGTGCCAGCAGTACCTCCCTGGGGAGGGAGTACTACAATGAGCAGTTCTTC
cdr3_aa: CASSTSLGREYYNEQFF

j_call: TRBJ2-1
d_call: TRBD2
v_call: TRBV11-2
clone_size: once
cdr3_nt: TGTGCCAGCAGCTCCAAGCGGGAGTCCTACAATGAGCAGTTCTTC
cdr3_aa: CASSSKRESYNEQFF

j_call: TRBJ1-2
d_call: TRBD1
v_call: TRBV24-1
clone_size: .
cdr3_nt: TGTGCCACCAGTGGTTCCGGGACAGGGGTCAGGCGTGGCTACACCTTC
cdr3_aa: CATSGSGTGVRRGYTF

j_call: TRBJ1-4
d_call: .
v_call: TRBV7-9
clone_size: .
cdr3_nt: TGTGCCACCAGGGAGGATTTGGCTAATGAAAAACTGTTTTTT
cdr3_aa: CATREDLANEKLFF

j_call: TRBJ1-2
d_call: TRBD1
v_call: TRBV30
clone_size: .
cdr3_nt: TGTGCCTGGTGGACAGGGGACCACTATGGCTACACCTTC
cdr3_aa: CAWWTGDHYGYTF

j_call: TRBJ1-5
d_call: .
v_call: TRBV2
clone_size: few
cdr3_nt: TGTGCCAGCAGTGACTTGACAGTCCAAAATCAGCCCCAGCATTTT
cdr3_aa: CASSDLTVQNQPQHF

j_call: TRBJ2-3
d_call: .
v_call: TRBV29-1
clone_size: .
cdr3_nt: TGCAGCGTCGTGACAGTCACAGATACGCAGTATTTT
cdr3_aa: CSVVTVTDTQYF

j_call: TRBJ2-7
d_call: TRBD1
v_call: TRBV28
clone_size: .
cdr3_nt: TGTGCCAGCAGTTTAGGGGACAGGGGCGTCCAACAGTACTTC
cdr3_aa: CASSLGDRGVQQYF

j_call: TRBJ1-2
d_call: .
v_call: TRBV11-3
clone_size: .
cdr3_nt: TGTGCCAGCAGCCATCGGACTGACTATGGCTACACCTTC
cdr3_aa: CASSHRTDYGYTF

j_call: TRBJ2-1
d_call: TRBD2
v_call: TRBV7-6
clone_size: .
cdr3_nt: TGTGCCAGCAGTTACCGAGCGGGAGGGAACAATGAGCAGTTCTTC
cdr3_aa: CASSYRAGGNNEQFF

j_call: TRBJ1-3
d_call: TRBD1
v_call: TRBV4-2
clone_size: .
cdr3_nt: TGTGCCAGCAGCCTAATAGGGGGACAGGTGGGAAACACCATATATTTT
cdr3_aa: CASSLIGGQVGNTIYF

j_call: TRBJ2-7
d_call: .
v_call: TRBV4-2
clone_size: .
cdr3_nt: TGTGCCAGCAGCCAAGATTCAAGCGGATTTTACGAGCAGTACTTC
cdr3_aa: CASSQDSSGFYEQYF

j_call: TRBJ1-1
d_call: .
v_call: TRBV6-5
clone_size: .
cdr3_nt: TGTGCCAGCAGTCCCCGGGACGGGGGTGCTTTCTTT
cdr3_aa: CASSPRDGGAFF

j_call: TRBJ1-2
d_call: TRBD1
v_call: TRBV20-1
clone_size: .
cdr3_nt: TGCAGTGCTAGTGGGGGACAGTCACTTTATGGCTACACCTTC
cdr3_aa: CSASGGQSLYGYTF

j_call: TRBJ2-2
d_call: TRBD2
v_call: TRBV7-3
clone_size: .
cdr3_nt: TGTGCCAGCAGCTCGGGACTAAACACCGGGGAGCTGTTTTTT
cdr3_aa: CASSSGLNTGELFF

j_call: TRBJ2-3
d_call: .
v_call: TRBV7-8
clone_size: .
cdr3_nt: TGTGCCAGCCACCCCTTAGGGGTGGTATTGGCGGGATCTAGCACAGATACGCAGTATTTT
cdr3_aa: CASHPLGVVLAGSSTDTQYF

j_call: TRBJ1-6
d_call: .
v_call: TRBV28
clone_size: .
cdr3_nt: TGTGCCAGCAGTTTATTGGAGGATTCACCCCTCCACTTT
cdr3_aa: CASSLLEDSPLHF

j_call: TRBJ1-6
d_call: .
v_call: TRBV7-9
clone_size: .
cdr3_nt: TGTGCCAGCAGCTTGGGCAGGGATTCACCCCTCCACTTT
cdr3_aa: CASSLGRDSPLHF

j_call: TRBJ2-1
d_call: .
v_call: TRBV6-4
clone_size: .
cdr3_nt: TGTGCGAGGTCCGCGGGGCCAATGATATCCTACAATGAGCAGTTCTTC
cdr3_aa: CARSAGPMISYNEQFF

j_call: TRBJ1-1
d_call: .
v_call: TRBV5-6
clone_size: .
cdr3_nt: TGTGCCAGCAGCTTCCTGGACGGAGGGAACACTGAAGCTTTCTTT
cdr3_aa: CASSFLDGGNTEAFF

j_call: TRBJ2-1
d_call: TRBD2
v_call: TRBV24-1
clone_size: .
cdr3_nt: TGTGCCACCAGTGGGTCTAGCGGGAGGGGTAACAATGAGCAGTTCTTC
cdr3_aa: CATSGSSGRGNNEQFF

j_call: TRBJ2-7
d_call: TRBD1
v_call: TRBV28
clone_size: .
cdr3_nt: TGTGCCAGCAGTTTATCGGACAGGGTGCCCTACGAGCAGTACTTC
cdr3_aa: CASSLSDRVPYEQYF

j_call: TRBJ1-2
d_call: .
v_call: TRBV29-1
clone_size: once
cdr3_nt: TGCAGCGTTTCGACAGGCTACTATGGCTACACCTTC
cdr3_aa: CSVSTGYYGYTF

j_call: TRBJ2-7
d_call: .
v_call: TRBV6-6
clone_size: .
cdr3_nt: TGTGCCAGCAGCTCTTACTACGAGCAGTACTTC
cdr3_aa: CASSSYYEQYF

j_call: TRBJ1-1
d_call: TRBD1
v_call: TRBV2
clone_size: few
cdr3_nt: TGTGCCAGCAGTCTCCGGGACAGGGACATGAACACTGAAGCTTTCTTT
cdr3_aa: CASSLRDRDMNTEAFF

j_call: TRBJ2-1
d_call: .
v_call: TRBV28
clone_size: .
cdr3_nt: TGTGCCAGCAGTCCCGGCGGGCACTACAATGAGCAGTTCTTC
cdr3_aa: CASSPGGHYNEQFF

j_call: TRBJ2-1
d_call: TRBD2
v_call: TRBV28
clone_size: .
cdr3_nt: TGTGCCAGCAGTTTGGATTTTAGCGGGACATACAATGAGCAGTTCTTC
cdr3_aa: CASSLDFSGTYNEQFF

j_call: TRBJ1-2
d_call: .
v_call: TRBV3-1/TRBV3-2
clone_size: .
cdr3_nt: TGTGCCAGCAGCCAAGTTCAAGGACTTAGTGGCTACACCTTC
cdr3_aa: CASSQVQGLSGYTF

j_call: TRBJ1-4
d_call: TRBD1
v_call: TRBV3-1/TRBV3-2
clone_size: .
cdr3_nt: TGTGCCAGCAGCCAAGTACAGGGGGAGAAACTGTTTTTT
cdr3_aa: CASSQVQGEKLFF

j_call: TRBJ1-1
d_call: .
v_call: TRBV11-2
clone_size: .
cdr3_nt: TGTGCCAGCAGCTGGGCAGGCGTGAACACTGAAGCTTTCTTT
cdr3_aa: CASSWAGVNTEAFF

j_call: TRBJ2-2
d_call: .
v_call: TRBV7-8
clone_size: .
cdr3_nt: TGTGCCAGCAGCTTATTAACCGGGGAGCTGTTTTTT
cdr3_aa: CASSLLTGELFF

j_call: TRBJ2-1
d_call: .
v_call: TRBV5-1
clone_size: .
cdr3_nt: TGCGCCAGCAGCTCCTCGAGGACAAGCCGAACCTACAATGAGCAGTTCTTC
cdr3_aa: CASSSSRTSRTYNEQFF

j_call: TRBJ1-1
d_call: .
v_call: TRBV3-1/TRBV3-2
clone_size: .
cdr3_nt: TGTGCCAGCAGCCTTTACGGGCCAGGGAAGTACACTGAAGCTTTCTTT
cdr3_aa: CASSLYGPGKYTEAFF

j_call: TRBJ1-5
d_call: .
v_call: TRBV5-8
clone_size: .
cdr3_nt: TGTGCCAGCAGCGGACAGAGAAATCAGCCCCAGCATTTT
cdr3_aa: CASSGQRNQPQHF

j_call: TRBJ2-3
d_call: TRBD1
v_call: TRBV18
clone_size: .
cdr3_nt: TGTGCCAGCTCACGCCGGGACAGGTACACAGATACGCAGTATTTT
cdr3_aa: CASSRRDRYTDTQYF

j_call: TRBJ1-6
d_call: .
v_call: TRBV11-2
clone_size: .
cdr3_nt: TGTGCCAGCAGCCCCCTATCCGGGACAATGGGTTCACCCCTCCACTTT
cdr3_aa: CASSPLSGTMGSPLHF

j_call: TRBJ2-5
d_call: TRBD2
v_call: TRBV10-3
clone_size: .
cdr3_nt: TGTGCCATCAGTGAAGGCTGGACTAGCGGACAAGAGACCCAGTACTTC
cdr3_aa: CAISEGWTSGQETQYF

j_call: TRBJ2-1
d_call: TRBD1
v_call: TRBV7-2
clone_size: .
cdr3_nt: TGTGCCAGCAGCTTAGATTCTTTAGGGGGCCCTCCCTACAATGAGCAGTTCTTC
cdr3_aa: CASSLDSLGGPPYNEQFF

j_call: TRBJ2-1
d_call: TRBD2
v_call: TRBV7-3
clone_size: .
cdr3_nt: TGTGCCAGTTCGCCAGGAGGCTCGGGACTACAAAACAATGAGCAGTTCTTC
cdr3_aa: CASSPGGSGLQNNEQFF

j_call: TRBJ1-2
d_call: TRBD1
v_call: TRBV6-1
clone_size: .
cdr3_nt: TGTGCCAGCAGTGAAGAGGCAGGGGGCATCTATGGCTACACCTTC
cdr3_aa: CASSEEAGGIYGYTF

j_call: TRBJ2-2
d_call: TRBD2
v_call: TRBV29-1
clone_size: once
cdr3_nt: TGCAGCGGAGGGACTAGCGGGAACACCGGGGAGCTGTTTTTT
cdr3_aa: CSGGTSGNTGELFF

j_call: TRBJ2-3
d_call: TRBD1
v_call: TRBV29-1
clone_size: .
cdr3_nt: TGCAGCGTTGAGTCAGGACAGGGCAGTCCAGATACGCAGTATTTT
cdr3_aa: CSVESGQGSPDTQYF

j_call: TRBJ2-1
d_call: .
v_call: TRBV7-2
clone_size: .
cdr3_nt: TGTGCCAGCAGCTTAGGAGTCGAGCAGTTCTTC
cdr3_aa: CASSLGVEQFF

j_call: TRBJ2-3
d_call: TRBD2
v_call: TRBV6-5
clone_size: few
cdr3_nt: TGTGCCAGCAGTTCCGGGACTACGGCCCCGGATACGCAGTATTTT
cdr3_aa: CASSSGTTAPDTQYF

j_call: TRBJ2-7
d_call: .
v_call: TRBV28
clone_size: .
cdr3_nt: TGTGCCAGCAGTTCTTGGAAAGGAGCGGACGGTCCTGTATTC
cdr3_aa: CASSSWKGADGPVF

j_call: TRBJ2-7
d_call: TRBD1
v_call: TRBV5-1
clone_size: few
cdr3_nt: TGCGCCAGCAGCCGGTGGACAGGGGCGACCTACGAGCAGTACTTC
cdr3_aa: CASSRWTGATYEQYF

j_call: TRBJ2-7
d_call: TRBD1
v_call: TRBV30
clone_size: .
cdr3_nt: TGTGCCTGGAAAAAACCCGACAGGGTGGATCACTACGAGCAGTACTTC
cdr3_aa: CAWKKPDRVDHYEQYF

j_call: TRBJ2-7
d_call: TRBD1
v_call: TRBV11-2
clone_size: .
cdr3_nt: TGTGCCAGCAGGCGGACAGGCGCCCACGAGCAGTACTTC
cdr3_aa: CASRRTGAHEQYF

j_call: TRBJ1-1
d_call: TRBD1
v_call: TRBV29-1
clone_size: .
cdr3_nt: TGCAGCGTCGGAAGGACAGGGGGGCAGAACACTGAAGCTTTCTTT
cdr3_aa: CSVGRTGGQNTEAFF

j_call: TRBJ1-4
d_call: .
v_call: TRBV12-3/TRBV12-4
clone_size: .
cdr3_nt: TGTGCCAGCTGGTCTGCGGAAAAACTGTTTTTT
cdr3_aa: CASWSAEKLFF

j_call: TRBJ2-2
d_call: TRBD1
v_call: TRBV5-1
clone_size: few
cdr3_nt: TGCGCCAGCAGCTTTCCACCGGACAGGGGGATAACCGGGGAGCTGTTTTTT
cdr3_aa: CASSFPPDRGITGELFF

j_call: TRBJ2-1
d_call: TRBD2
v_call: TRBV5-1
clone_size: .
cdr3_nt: TGCGCCAGCAGACAAGCCTTATTTTCGACAGGGGGCGCGACTAGCGGGAGGCGGAATGAGCAGTTCTTC
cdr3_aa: CASRQALFSTGGATSGRRNEQFF

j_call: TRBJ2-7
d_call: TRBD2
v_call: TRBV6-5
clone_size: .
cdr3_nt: TGTGCCAGCACCCCGACTAGCGGGAGGTCCGAGCAGTACTTC
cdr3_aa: CASTPTSGRSEQYF

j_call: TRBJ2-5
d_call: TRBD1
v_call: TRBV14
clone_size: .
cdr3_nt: TGTGCCAGCAGCCAGGCCCGGGACAGGGCGGAGACCCAGTACTTC
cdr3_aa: CASSQARDRAETQYF

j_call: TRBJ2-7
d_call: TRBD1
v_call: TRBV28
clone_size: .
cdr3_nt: TGTGCCAGCAGTACAGGGGACACCCCCTACGAGCAGTACTTC
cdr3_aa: CASSTGDTPYEQYF